This TCR beta chain was found in a study of sequential checkpoint blockade in melanoma. For the study at large: Randomization was 1:1 between first-line nivolumab→ipilimumab and ipilimumab→nivolumab. Each arm's sequence ended with maintenance nivolumab.

Germline loops: CDR1 MDHEN, CDR2 SYDVKM. V shed 5 bases and J shed 2 bases, with 13 bases lying between them. The CDR3 runs 14 residues. Treatment in this sample: randomized to nivolumab then ipilimumab (arm A) or the reverse (arm B). Patients had received no earlier DNA-damaging chemotherapy. From thawed PBMCs, live CD3+CD8+ cells negative for CD19 and CD56 were sorted. TCRdb's copy holds only in-frame clones and misses some; the assay was immunoSEQ multiplex PCR. Counted here are approximately 40,000 clones, 70% to 90% occurring once; the ten biggest clones make up approximately 12%. This receptor was taken from a human donor with melanoma. Sequenced material: CD8+ T cells sorted from blood (inferred from file names), taken from a patient given nivolumab and ipilimumab in sequence. V usage is TRBV28 and J usage is TRBJ2-7; maybe TRBD1 (6 bases). The CDR3 region is CASSPRQAPYEQYF. The DNA of the CDR3 is TGTGCCAGCAGTCCCCGACAGGCGCCCTACGAGCAGTACTTC.